This T cell receptor beta chain was obtained from a study of blood T cells in healthy people across ages (dated by TCRdb to the mid-2010s). Looking at the study overall: In model experiments, template switching captured about one uniquely barcoded TCR beta cDNA molecule for every two T cells. Age-related changes in TCR beta repertoire diversity were measured in the study by deep sequencing normalized with unique cDNA molecular identifiers. To avoid experimental bias, donors of different ages were distributed randomly across sequencing lanes. The donors were divided into four age groups: young (average around 16 years), middle-aged (about 41), aged (about 56) and long-lived (around 87). For two donors (one aged 18 to 30 and one aged 80 or older), the study analyzed two additional independent replicas of 1 million unique cDNA reads from the same blood draw. Findings and caveats that apply to the study as a whole: Donor CMV infection status was unknown, potentially confounding age-related changes in expanded clonotypes. As age increased, observed TCR beta diversity per million T cells dropped in a roughly linear way, and a significant reduction was already evident by age 40. A strong correlation was found between observed TCR beta diversity and the percentage of naive T cells measured by flow cytometry. Estimates of total diversity based on one million sequenced T cells were regarded as lower bounds and as underestimates. Compared with the aged group, the long-lived group had more naive CD4+ T cells, fewer expanded clones and increased TCR diversity, suggesting age selection. Because profiling used bulk unsorted PBMCs, naive and antigen-experienced compartments could not be compared conclusively.

A note on this clonotype: Its antigen is not yet known. One base away there is no much larger clone; base qualities are not given.

The CDR1 and CDR2 encoded by the germline V gene are SNHLY and FYNNEI. V lost 3 bases and J lost 11 bases; the stretch between them is 19 bases long. The CDR3 runs 14 residues from the cysteine to the phenylalanine. This entry keeps only the CDR3 DNA: 42 bases, framed from base 1. Systemically healthy Caucasian individuals from Russia, around 39 in total and aged about 6 to 100 years, were included as donors. Ten milliliters of peripheral blood were drawn from each donor into EDTA-treated Vacutainer tubes. Ficoll-Paque density-gradient centrifugation was used to isolate PBMCs, with at least 7 million per sample. Trizol reagent was used to extract total RNA from the PBMCs, yielding at least 6 micrograms per sample. For every donor, an aliquot of PBMCs went through flow cytometry to measure the percentages of naive CD45RAhigh/CD27high T cells. The library relied on 5' RACE. Sequencing was carried out with an Illumina HiSeq 2500. The second PCR ran for about 6 to 12 cycles and used a J-beta primer mix along with a sample-barcoded 5' primer. Each TCR beta cDNA molecule received a unique molecular identifier from a template-switch 5' adaptor carrying 12 random nucleotides. At least 2.5 million CDR3-containing paired-end reads were obtained from each sample. First-strand cDNA was synthesized from all RNA with the Mint cDNA synthesis kit, primed by a TRBC-specific oligonucleotide. Following uracil-DNA glycosylase treatment, all cDNA underwent a first 18-cycle PCR with the universal primers M1SS and BC2_uni_R. Regarding the original processing steps: Normalization of each sample was performed by random selection of 1 million high-quality reads, each carrying a distinct molecular identifier. Instead of being binned into consensus sequences, reads with shared molecular identifiers were discarded. MiTCR, run with a Q25 quality threshold and the strictest error-elimination algorithm, handled CDR3 identification, clonotype clustering and error correction. A nonparametric unseen species model with Euler transformation was used to estimate lower-bound total TCR beta diversity. In TCRdb, the public reads were trimmed at Q25 with fastp and aligned with MiXCR, with productive beta chains retained. Here each entry gathers all rows of one CDR3 protein and keeps the most common genes and DNA. Here the V and J calls rest on TCRdb's processing, not on the authors' analysis. The sample includes fewer than 1.5 million distinct CDR3 sequences, with 42% observed a single time. Less than 8% of the sample is in the top ten clones.

Material: blood. The V and J segments used are TRBV2 and TRBJ2-5; 5 matching bases give a weak D call of TRBD1. The sequence was collected from a woman in her late teens or twenties in good health. CDR3 protein: CASSDRVGGNEQYF. The DNA reads TGTGCCAGCAGTGACAGGGTAGGCGGTAATGAGCAGTACTTC.